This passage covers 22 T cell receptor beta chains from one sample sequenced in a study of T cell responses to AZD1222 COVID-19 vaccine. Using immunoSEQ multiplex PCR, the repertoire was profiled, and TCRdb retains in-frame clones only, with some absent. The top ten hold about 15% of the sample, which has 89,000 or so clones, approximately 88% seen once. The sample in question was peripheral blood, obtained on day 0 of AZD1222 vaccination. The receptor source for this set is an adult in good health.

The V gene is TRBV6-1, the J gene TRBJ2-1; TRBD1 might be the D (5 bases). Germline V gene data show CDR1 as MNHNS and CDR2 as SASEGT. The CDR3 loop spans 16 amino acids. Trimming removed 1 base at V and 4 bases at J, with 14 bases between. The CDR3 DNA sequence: TGTGCCAGCAGTGAAGGGCAGGGTATGGGATACAATGAGCAGTTCTTC. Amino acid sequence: CASSEGQGMGYNEQFF.

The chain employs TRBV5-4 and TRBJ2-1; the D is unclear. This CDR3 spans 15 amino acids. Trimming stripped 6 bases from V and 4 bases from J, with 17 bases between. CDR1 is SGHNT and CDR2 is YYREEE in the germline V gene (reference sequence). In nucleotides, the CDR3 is TGTGCCAGCACCCTAGACGCGAAGACATACAATGAGCAGTTCTTC. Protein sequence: CASTLDAKTYNEQFF.

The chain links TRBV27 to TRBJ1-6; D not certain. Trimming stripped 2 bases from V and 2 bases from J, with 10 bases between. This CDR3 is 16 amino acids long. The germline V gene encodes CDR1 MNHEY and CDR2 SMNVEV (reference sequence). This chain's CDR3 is CASSLAPAAYNSPLHF. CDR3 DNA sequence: TGTGCCAGCAGTTTAGCTCCCGCCGCCTATAATTCACCCCTCCACTTT.

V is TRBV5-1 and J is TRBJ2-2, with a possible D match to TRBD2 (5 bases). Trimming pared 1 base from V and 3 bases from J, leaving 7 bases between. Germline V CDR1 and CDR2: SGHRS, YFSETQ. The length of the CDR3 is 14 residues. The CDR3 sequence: CASSLRADTGELFF. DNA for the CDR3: TGCGCCAGCAGCTTGAGAGCGGACACCGGGGAGCTGTTTTTT.

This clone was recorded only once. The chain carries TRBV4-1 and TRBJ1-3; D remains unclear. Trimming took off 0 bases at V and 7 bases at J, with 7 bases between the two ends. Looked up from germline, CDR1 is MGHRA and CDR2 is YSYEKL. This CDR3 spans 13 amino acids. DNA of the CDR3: TGCGCCAGCAGCCAAGAACTGGGGAACACCATATATTTT. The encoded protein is CASSQELGNTIYF.

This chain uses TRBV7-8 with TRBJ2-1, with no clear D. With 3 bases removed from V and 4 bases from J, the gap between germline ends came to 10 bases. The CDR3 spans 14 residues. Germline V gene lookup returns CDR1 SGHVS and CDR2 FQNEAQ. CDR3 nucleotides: TGTGCCAGCAGCTTTATTCGCCAGTACAATGAGCAGTTCTTC. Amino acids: CASSFIRQYNEQFF.

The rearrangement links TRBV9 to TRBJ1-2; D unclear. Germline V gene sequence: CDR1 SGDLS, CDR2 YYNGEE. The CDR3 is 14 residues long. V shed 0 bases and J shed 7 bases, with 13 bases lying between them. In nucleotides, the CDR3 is TGTGCCAGCAGCGTAGGAGGTCGGGAAGGTGGCTACACCTTC. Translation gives CASSVGGREGGYTF.

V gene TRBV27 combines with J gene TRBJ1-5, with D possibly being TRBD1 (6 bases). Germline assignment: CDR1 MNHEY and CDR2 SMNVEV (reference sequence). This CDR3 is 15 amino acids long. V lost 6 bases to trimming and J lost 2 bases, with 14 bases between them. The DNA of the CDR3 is TGTGCCAGCAGCCCCGGGACACAAGGCAATCAGCCCCAGCATTTT. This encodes CASSPGTQGNQPQHF.

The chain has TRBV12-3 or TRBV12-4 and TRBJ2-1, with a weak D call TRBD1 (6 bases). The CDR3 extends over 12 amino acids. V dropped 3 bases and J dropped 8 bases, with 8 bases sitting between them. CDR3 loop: CASSFQGYEQFF. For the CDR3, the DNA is TGTGCCAGCAGTTTCCAGGGGTATGAGCAGTTCTTC.

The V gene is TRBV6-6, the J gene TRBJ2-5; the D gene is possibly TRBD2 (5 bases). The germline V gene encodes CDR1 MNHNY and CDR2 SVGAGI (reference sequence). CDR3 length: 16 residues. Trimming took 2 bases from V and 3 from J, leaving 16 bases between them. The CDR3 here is CASSYPSRGEEETQYF. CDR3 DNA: TGTGCCAGCAGTTACCCCTCACGGGGAGAGGAAGAGACCCAGTACTTC.

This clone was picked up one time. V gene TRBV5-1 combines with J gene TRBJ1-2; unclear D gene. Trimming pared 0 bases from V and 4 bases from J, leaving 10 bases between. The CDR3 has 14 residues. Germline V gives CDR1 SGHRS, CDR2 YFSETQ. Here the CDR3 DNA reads TGCGCCAGCAGCTTGGGACCGGGTACCTATGGCTACACCTTC. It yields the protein CASSLGPGTYGYTF.

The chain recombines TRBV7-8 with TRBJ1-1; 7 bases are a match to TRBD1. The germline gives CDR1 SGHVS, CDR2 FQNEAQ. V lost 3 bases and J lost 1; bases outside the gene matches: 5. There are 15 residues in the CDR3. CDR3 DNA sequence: TGTGCCAGCAGCTTGTCCCGGGACAGGAACACTGAAGCTTTCTTT. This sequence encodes CASSLSRDRNTEAFF.

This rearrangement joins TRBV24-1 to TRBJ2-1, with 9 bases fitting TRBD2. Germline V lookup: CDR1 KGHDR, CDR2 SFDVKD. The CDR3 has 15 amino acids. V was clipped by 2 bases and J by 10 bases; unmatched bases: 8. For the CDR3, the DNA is TGTGCCACCAGTGATTGGGGCGGGAGGGCCGAGGAGCAGTTCTTC. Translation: CATSDWGGRAEEQFF.

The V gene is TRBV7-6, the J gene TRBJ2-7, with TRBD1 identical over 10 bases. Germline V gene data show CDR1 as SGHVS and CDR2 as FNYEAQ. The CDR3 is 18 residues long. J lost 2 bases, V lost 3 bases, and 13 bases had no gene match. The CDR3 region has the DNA TGTGCCAGCAGCTTTAGGGACAGGGGCCCCTACATCACCTACGAGCAGTACTTC. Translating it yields CASSFRDRGPYITYEQYF.

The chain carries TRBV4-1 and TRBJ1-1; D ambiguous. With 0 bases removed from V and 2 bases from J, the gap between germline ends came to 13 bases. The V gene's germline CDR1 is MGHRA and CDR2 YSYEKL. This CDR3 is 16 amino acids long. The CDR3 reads CASSQEARAGNTEAFF. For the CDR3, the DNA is TGCGCCAGCAGCCAAGAAGCAAGAGCCGGAAACACTGAAGCTTTCTTT.

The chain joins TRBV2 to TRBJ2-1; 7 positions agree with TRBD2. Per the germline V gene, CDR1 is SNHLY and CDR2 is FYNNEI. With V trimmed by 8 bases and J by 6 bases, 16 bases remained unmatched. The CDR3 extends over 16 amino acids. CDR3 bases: TGTGCCAGCGGCCTAGCGGACCACTCATGGGGCAATGAGCAGTTCTTC. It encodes CASGLADHSWGNEQFF.

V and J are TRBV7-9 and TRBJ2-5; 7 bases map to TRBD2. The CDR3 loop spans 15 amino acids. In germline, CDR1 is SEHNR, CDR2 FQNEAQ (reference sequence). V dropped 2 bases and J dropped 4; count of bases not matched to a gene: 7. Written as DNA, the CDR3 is TGTGCCAGCAGCTTATTCGGCTCGGGGGGAGAGACCCAGTACTTC. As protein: CASSLFGSGGETQYF.

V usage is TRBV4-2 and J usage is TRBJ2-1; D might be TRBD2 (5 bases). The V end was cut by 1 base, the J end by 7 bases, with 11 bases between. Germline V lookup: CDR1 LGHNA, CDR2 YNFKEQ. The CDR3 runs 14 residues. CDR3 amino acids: CASSQAGNRNEQFF. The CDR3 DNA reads TGTGCCAGCAGCCAAGCGGGAAATAGGAATGAGCAGTTCTTC.

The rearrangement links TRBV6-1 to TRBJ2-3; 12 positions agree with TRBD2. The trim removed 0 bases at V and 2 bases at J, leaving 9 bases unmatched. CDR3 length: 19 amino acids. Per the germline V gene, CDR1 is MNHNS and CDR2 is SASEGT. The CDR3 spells CASSEAASGRAGYTDTQYF. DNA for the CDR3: TGTGCCAGCAGTGAAGCCGCTAGCGGGAGGGCCGGGTACACAGATACGCAGTATTTT.

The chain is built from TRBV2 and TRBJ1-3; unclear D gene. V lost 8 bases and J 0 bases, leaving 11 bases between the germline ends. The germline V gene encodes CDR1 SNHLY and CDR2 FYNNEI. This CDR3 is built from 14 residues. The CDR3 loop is CASYRGSSGNTIYF. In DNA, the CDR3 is TGTGCCAGCTATCGAGGGAGCTCTGGAAACACCATATATTTT.

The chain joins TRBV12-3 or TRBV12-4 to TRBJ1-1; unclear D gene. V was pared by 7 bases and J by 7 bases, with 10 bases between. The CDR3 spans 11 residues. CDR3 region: CASTPGNEAFF. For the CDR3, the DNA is TGTGCCAGCACCCCGGGCAATGAAGCTTTCTTT.

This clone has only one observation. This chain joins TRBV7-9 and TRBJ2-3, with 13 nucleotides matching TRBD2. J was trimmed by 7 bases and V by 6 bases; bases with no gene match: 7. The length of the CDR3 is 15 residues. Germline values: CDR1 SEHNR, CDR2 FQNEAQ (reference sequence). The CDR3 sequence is CASRLLAGGPNTQYF. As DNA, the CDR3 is TGTGCCAGCAGACTACTAGCGGGAGGGCCAAATACGCAGTATTTT. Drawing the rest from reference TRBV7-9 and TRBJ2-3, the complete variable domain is DTGVSQNPRHKITKRGQNVTFRCDPISEHNRLYWYRQTLGQGPEFLTYFQNEAQLEKSRLLSDRFSAERPKGSFSTLEIQRTEQGDSAMYLCASRLLAGGPNTQYFGPGTRLTVL.